A single sample is the source of the 15 T cell receptor beta chains below, sequenced in a study of blood T cell repertoires in COVID-19 (dated by TCRdb to the early 2020s). Library preparation used the immunoSEQ multiplex PCR assay. This immuneACCESS table, as held by TCRdb, lists in-frame sequences with V and J called but not all clones. Of the missing ones, under half trace to an unresolved V gene in checked studies; the others have no known cause. The sample includes around 97,000 clones, with 70% to 90% observed a single time. The ten largest clones represent 3% to 3.5% of the sample. Sequencing was carried out using peripheral blood. The receptor source for this set is a man in his forties or fifties in a cohort sampled during active COVID-19.

The genes are TRBV5-5 and TRBJ2-1; 12 nucleotides match TRBD2. The CDR3 sequence is 15 residues long. The germline CDR1 and CDR2 sequences are SGHKS and YYEKEE (reference sequence). V trimming: 7 bases; J trimming: 15 bases; junction bases outside the gene matches: 17. CDR3: CASREGLAGGRQVFF. As DNA, the CDR3 is TGTGCCAGCCGCGAGGGGCTAGCGGGGGGGAGACAGGTGTTCTTC.

A few counts support this clone. The CDR3 protein is CASSIRRDGQPQHF. The CDR3 DNA reads TGTGCCAGTAGTATCAGGAGGGATGGTCAGCCCCAGCATTTT. The chain recombines TRBV19 with TRBJ1-5; D not certain. V was clipped by 3 bases and J by 6 bases, with 12 bases between them. Germline CDR1 is LNHDA and CDR2 is SQIVND (reference sequence). The CDR3 runs to 14 residues.

The chain employs TRBV5-6 and TRBJ2-7, with 10 positions matching TRBD1. The CDR3 is 15 residues long. Trimming at V came to 4 bases and at J to 4 bases, leaving 8 bases not matched to a gene. Looked up from germline, CDR1 is SGHDT and CDR2 is YYEEEE. CDR3 loop: CASSGPGTGAYEQYV. CDR3 bases: TGTGCCAGCAGCGGACCCGGGACAGGGGCTTACGAGCAGTACGTC.

The genes are TRBV5-5 and TRBJ1-1, with TRBD1 as a possible D gene (6 bases). The CDR3 contains 14 residues. CDR1 SGHKS and CDR2 YYEKEE come from the germline V gene (reference sequence). Trimming took off 6 bases at V and 0 bases at J, with 12 bases between the two ends. CDR3: CASTRDTMNTEAFF. CDR3 in DNA: TGTGCCAGCACCCGGGACACGATGAACACTGAAGCTTTCTTT.

The chain recombines TRBV7-2 with TRBJ1-1; D gene uncertain. This CDR3 contains 16 residues. CDR1 SGHTA and CDR2 FQGNSA come from the germline V gene. V lost 3 bases and J lost 0, with 14 bases in between. The CDR3 spells CASSLRGVRMNTEAFF. DNA of the CDR3: TGTGCCAGCAGCTTGAGAGGAGTTCGAATGAACACTGAAGCTTTCTTT. The full variable domain, its missing parts supplied by reference TRBV7-2 and TRBJ1-1, is GAGVSQSPSNKVTEKGKDVELRCDPISGHTALYWYRQSLGQGLEFLIYFQGNSAPDKSGLPSDRFSAERTGGSVSTLTIQRTQQEDSAVYLCASSLRGVRMNTEAFFGQGTRLTVV.

The chain links TRBV19 to TRBJ1-3; TRBD1 aligns across 7 bases. CDR1 and CDR2 from the germline V gene are LNHDA and SQIVND (reference sequence). This CDR3 has 14 residues. J was trimmed by 0 bases and V by 10 bases; bases with no gene match: 6. The CDR3 loop reads CATRQGGSGNTIYF. The CDR3 DNA sequence: TGTGCCACCAGACAGGGAGGCTCTGGAAACACCATATATTTT.

V and J are TRBV29-1 and TRBJ2-5; weak D call: TRBD2 (6 bases). The V end lost 8 bases, the J end lost 7 bases, and 17 bases lay between the germline ends. The CDR3 extends over 12 amino acids. CDR1 and CDR2 from the germline V gene are SQVTM and ANQGSEA. The CDR3 DNA sequence: TGCAGCCTCGGGGAGGCTCGTGGGACCCAGTACTTC. Translation: CSLGEARGTQYF.

The genes are TRBV6-1 and TRBJ2-3; maybe TRBD1 (7 bases). The V gene lost 4 bases and the J gene lost 0 bases, with 14 bases spanning the gap. This CDR3 contains 16 residues. Germline V gives CDR1 MNHNS, CDR2 SASEGT. The CDR3 bases are TGTGCCAGCAGTGTTGCGACAGGGACTAGCACAGATACGCAGTATTTT. Encoded protein: CASSVATGTSTDTQYF.

The chain combines TRBV19 with TRBJ1-1; possible D gene TRBD1, 6 bases. The germline gives CDR1 LNHDA, CDR2 SQIVND (reference sequence). Trimming stripped 6 bases from V and 3 bases from J, with 20 bases between. The CDR3 totals 16 residues. For the CDR3, the DNA is TGTGCCAGTAGACCCCAGGCAGGACAGTTTTACACTGAAGCTTTCTTT. Translated, it gives CASRPQAGQFYTEAFF. The variable domain in full, completed from reference TRBV19 and TRBJ1-1, reads DGGITQSPKYLFRKEGQNVTLSCEQNLNHDAMYWYRQDPGQGLRLIYYSQIVNDFQKGDIAEGYSVSREKKESFPLTVTSAQKNPTAFYLCASRPQAGQFYTEAFFGQGTRLTVV.

The chain employs TRBV5-1 and TRBJ1-1; D is perhaps TRBD1 (5 bases). Germline-derived CDR1 and CDR2 are SGHRS and YFSETQ. Deletions cut 3 bases from V and 1 base from J, with 16 bases between. This CDR3 contains 16 residues. The DNA for the CDR3 is TGCGCCAGCAGCTCCACCCTGGGGCAGAAGAACACTGAAGCTTTCTTT. It codes for CASSSTLGQKNTEAFF.

The chain employs TRBV5-4 and TRBJ1-4; D might be TRBD1 (5 bases). The germline CDR1 and CDR2 sequences are SGHNT and YYREEE (reference sequence). Trimming removed 1 base from V and 5 bases from J, with 12 bases in between. The CDR3 covers 15 residues. The CDR3 DNA reads as TGTGCCAGCAGCTTGTCGACAGCAAGCAATGAAAAACTGTTTTTT. Translation gives CASSLSTASNEKLFF.

This clone has more than one count but fewer than ten. The gene calls are TRBV19 and TRBJ1-3, with TRBD1 identical over 8 bases. This CDR3 is built from 16 residues. The V gene's germline CDR1 is LNHDA and CDR2 SQIVND (reference sequence). The ends lost 3 bases at V and 4 bases at J; junction bases unmatched: 8. This CDR3 is CASSMDRASLGNTIYF. CDR3 bases: TGTGCCAGTAGTATGGACAGGGCTTCTTTGGGAAACACCATATATTTT.

CDR3 loop: CASSSTGSGTEAFF. Here the CDR3 DNA reads TGTGCCAGCAGCTCCACAGGGTCAGGCACTGAAGCTTTCTTT. V is TRBV7-2 and J is TRBJ1-1; D may be TRBD1 (6 bases). This CDR3 spans 14 amino acids. CDR1 and CDR2 (germline): SGHTA, FQGNSA. Trimming took 4 bases from V and 4 from J, leaving 13 bases between them.

The rearrangement uses TRBV7-6 and TRBJ2-2, with 11 bases fitting TRBD2. Unmatched junction bases numbered 12, after V lost 2 bases and J lost 7 bases. This CDR3 has 18 residues. Per the germline V gene, CDR1 is SGHVS and CDR2 is FNYEAQ. CDR3 region: CASSLSVAGGFSHGELFF. The CDR3 nucleotides read TGTGCCAGCAGCTTATCTGTAGCGGGGGGGTTCAGTCACGGGGAGCTGTTTTTT.

The V gene is TRBV6-6, the J gene TRBJ2-7; 13 nucleotides match TRBD2. The V segment lost 5 bases and the J segment 3 bases; nucleotides outside the gene matches: 10. The CDR3 is made up of 17 amino acids. Germline V gives CDR1 MNHNY, CDR2 SVGAGI (reference sequence). CDR3 bases: TGTGCCAGCAGTCCCACTAGCGGGGGGGCCGAGGGCTACGAGCAGTACTTC. This translates into CASSPTSGGAEGYEQYF.